This TCR beta chain originates from a study of sequential checkpoint blockade in melanoma (dated by TCRdb to between 2018 and 2021). Context from the whole study: Patients were randomized 1:1 to first-line nivolumab followed by ipilimumab (arm A) or ipilimumab followed by nivolumab (arm B). Maintenance nivolumab came after both trial sequences. Results and caveats for the whole study, not just this receptor: Validation of the response-prediction model combining TCR metrics and mutation burden is needed in larger, independent patient cohorts.

TCRbeta CDR3 regions were immunosequenced from genomic DNA with the immunoSEQ Assay. Genomic DNA was amplified by bias-controlled multiplex PCR before high-throughput sequencing. The published analysis was carried out like this. To quantify the absolute abundance of each unique TCRbeta CDR3 region, the sequences were collapsed and filtered. Clonality, defined as 1 minus Pielou's evenness, was calculated using only productive rearrangements. A previously published method was used to identify clones whose frequencies were significantly greater in on-treatment samples than in baseline samples. In TCRdb, the immuneACCESS table is reduced to in-frame sequences with V and J assigned. These tables do not hold every clone; where another copy was compared, an unresolved V gene accounts for under half, and the others remain unexplained. Clone size and the V and J calls come from that table; the DNA yielded D and trimming. This sample is represented by under 20,000 clones; around 73% of them were singletons. The ten largest clones represent roughly 22% of the sample.

As to this clone: The clone's antigen remains unknown. There are no base qualities to consult, and no much larger clone falls within one base.

The treatment or condition tag for this specimen amounts to: randomized to nivolumab then ipilimumab (arm A) or the reverse (arm B). None of the patients in the trial had previously been given DNA-damaging chemotherapy. A FACS Aria II flow cytometer was used to sort live CD3+CD8+ cells that were negative for CD19 and CD56 from thawed PBMCs. Samples came from patients with melanoma in CheckMate 064, a randomized, open-label phase II trial of sequential checkpoint blockade. Peripheral blood mononuclear cells were obtained through leukapheresis, purified using Ficoll-Paque, and frozen in human serum containing approximately 11% DMSO. Immediately after sorting, the purity of sorted blood CD3+CD8+ cells was verified to be >95%, after which DNA was extracted. The origin of this receptor is a human donor with melanoma. The sequencing used CD8+ T cells sorted from blood (inferred from file names), collected from a patient given nivolumab and ipilimumab in sequence.

At the DNA level, the sequence is TGTGCCAGCAGCAAAGAGAGACAGGCCCCTTGGGGCTACACCTTC. Its translation reads: CASSKERQAPWGYTF. The chain is encoded by TRBV21-1 joined to TRBJ1-2; whether TRBD1, the table's D call, matches the DNA was not checked. TRBV21-1 is deemed a pseudogene. Including the terminal cysteine and phenylalanine, the CDR3 comprises 15 residues. Only CDR3 DNA is held: 45 bases, read in frame from base 1.